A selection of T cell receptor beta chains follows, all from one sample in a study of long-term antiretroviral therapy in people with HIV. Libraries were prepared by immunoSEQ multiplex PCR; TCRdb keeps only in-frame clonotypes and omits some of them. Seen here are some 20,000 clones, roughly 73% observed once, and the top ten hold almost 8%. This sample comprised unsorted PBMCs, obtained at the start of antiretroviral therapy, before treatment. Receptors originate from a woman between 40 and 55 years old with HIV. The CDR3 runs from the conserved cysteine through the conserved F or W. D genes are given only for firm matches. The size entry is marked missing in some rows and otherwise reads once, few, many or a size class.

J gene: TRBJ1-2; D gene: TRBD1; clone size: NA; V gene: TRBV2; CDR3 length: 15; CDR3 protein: CASSDSGQGTHGYTF; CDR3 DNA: TGTGCCAGCAGTGACTCGGGACAGGGAACCCATGGCTACACCTTC
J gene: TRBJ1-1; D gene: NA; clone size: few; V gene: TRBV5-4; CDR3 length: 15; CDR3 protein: CASSSVGGILAEAFF; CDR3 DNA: TGTGCCAGCAGCTCGGTGGGAGGGATACTGGCTGAAGCTTTCTTT
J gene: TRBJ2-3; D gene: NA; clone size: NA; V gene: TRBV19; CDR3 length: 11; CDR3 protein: CASRNTDTQYF; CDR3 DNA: TGTGCCAGTAGAAACACAGATACGCAGTATTTT
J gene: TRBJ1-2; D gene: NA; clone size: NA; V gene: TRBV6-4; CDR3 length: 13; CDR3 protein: CASSDHHNYGYTF; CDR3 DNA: TGTGCCAGCAGTGATCACCACAACTATGGCTACACCTTC
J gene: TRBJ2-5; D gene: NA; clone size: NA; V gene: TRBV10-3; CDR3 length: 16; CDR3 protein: CAISESGFTPRETQYF; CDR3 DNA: TGTGCCATCAGTGAGTCGGGCTTTACTCCGCGAGAGACCCAGTACTTC
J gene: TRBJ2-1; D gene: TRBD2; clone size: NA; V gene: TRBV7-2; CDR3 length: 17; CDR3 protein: CASSLALRLAPFNEQFF; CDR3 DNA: TGTGCCAGCAGCTTAGCGCTGAGACTAGCTCCTTTCAATGAGCAGTTCTTC
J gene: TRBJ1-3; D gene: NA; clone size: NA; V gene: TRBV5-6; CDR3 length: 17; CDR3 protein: CASSLSGTRASGNTIYF; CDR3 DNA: TGTGCCAGCAGCTTGTCAGGAACCCGAGCTTCTGGAAACACCATATATTTT
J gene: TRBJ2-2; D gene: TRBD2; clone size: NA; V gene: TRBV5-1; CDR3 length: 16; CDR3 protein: CASSFQAGVTTGELFF; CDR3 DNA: TGCGCCAGCAGCTTCCAAGCGGGAGTAACCACCGGGGAGCTGTTTTTT
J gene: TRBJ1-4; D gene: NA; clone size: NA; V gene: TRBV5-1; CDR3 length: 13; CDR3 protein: CASSPRGLGKLFF; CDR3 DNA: TGCGCCAGCAGCCCGCGGGGGCTAGGGAAACTGTTTTTT
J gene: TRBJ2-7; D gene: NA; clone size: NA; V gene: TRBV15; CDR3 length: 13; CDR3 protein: CATSVGHRYEQYF; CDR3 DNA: TGTGCCACCAGCGTGGGACACCGATACGAGCAGTACTTC
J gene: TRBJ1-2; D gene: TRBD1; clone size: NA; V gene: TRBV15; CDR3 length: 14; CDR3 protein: CATSRHRDRQYYTF; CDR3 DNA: TGTGCCACCAGCAGACACCGGGACAGGCAATACTACACCTTC
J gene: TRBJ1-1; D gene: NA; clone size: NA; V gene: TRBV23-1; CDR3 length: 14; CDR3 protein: CASSRVGQNTEAFF; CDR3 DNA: TGCGCCAGCAGTCGCGTAGGGCAGAACACTGAAGCTTTCTTT
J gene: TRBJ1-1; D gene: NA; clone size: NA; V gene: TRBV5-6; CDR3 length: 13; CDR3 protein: CASSLGEDTEAFF; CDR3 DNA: TGTGCCAGCAGCTTGGGGGAGGACACTGAAGCTTTCTTT
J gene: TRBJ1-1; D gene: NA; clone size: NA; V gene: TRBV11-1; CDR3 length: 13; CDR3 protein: CASSLAGGREAFF; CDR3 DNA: TGTGCCAGCAGCTTAGCAGGGGGAAGAGAAGCTTTCTTT
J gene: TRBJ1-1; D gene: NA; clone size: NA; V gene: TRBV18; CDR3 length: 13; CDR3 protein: CASSPPLNTEAFF; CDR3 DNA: TGTGCCAGCTCACCACCGCTAAACACTGAAGCTTTCTTT
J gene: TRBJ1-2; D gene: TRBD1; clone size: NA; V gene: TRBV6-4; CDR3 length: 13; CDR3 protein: CAPCGTGSHGYTF; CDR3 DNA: TGTGCCCCTTGCGGGACAGGGTCACATGGCTACACCTTC
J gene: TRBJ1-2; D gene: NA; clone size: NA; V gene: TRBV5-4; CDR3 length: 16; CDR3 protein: CASSPHPTGGKDGYTF; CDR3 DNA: TGTGCCAGCAGCCCACATCCCACCGGGGGTAAAGATGGCTACACCTTC
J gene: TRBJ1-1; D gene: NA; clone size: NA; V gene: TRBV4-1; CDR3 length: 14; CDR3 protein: CASSRVGGLQEAFF; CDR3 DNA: TGCGCCAGCAGCCGCGTGGGGGGTCTTCAGGAAGCTTTCTTT
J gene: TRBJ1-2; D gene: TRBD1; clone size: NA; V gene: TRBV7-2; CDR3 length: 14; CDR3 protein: CASSPPSTGKGYTF; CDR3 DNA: TGTGCCAGCAGCCCCCCGTCGACAGGGAAAGGCTACACCTTC
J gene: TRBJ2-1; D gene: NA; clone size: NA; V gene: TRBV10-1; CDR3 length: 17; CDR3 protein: CASSESLTSVIYNEQFF; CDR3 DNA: TGCGCCAGCAGTGAATCCCTGACTAGTGTGATCTACAATGAGCAGTTCTTC
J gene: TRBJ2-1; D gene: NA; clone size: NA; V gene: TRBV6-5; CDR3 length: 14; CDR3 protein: CASSLGRSYNEQFF; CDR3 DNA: TGTGCCAGCAGCCTGGGTCGCTCCTACAATGAGCAGTTCTTC
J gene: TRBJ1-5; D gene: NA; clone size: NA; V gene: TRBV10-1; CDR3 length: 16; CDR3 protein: CASQSRGQQDNQPQHF; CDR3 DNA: TGCGCCAGCCAATCCCGAGGGCAGCAGGACAATCAGCCCCAGCATTTT
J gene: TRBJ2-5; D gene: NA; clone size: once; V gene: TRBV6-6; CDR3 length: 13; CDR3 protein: CASSLGGQETQYF; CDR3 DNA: TGTGCCAGCAGCCTTGGTGGGCAAGAGACCCAGTACTTC
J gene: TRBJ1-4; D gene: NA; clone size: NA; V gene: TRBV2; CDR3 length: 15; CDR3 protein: CASSERTVTNEKLFF; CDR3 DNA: TGTGCCAGCAGTGAGAGGACGGTTACTAATGAAAAACTGTTTTTT
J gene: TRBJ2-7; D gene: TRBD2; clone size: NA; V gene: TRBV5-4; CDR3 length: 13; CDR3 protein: CASSISGTHEQYF; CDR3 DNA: TGTGCCAGCAGCATAAGCGGGACTCACGAGCAGTACTTC
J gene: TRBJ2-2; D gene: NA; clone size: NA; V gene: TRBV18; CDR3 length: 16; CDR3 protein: CASSTTAVMNTGELFF; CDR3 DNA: TGTGCCAGCTCAACCACGGCGGTGATGAACACCGGGGAGCTGTTTTTT
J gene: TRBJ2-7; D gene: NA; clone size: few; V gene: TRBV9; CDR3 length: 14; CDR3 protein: CASSPHPRGWEQYF; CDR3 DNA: TGTGCCAGCAGCCCCCATCCCCGGGGGTGGGAGCAGTACTTC
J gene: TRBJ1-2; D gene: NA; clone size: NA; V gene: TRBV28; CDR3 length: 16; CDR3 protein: CASSLLGRGATYGYTF; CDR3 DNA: TGTGCCAGCAGCCTCTTGGGGAGAGGGGCCACCTATGGCTACACCTTC
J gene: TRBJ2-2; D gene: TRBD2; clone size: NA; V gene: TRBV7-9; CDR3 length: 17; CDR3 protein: CASSLGSSGVNTGELFF; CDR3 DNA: TGTGCCAGCAGCTTAGGATCTAGCGGGGTCAACACCGGGGAGCTGTTTTTT
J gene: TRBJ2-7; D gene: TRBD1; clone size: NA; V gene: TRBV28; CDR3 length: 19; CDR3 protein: CASLPIFPGQGKELYEQYF; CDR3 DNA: TGTGCCAGCCTTCCAATCTTTCCGGGACAGGGGAAGGAGCTCTACGAGCAGTACTTC
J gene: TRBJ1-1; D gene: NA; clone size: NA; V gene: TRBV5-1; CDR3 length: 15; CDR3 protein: CASSLVPEKNTEAFF; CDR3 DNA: TGCGCCAGCAGCTTGGTGCCCGAAAAAAACACTGAAGCTTTCTTT
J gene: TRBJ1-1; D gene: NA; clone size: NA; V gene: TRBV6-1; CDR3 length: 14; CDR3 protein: CATARASLNTEAFF; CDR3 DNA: TGTGCCACGGCCCGGGCCAGTTTGAACACTGAAGCTTTCTTT
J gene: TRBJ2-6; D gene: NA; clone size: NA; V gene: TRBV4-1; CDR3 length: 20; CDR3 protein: CASSQDAGQQISSGANVLTF; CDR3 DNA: TGCGCCAGCAGCCAAGACGCCGGACAGCAGATCAGCTCTGGGGCCAACGTCCTGACTTTC
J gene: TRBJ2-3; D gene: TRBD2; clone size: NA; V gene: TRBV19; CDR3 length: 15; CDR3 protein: CASSIGSGGSDTQYF; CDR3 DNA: TGTGCCAGTAGTATAGGTAGCGGGGGTTCAGATACGCAGTATTTT
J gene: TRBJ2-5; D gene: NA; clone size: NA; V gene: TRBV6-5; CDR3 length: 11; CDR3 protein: CASRNVGTQYF; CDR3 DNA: TGTGCCAGCAGAAACGTCGGCACCCAGTACTTC
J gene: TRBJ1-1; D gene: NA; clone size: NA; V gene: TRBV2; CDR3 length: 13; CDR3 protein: CASSERFRAEAFF; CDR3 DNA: TGTGCCAGCAGTGAAAGGTTCCGGGCTGAAGCTTTCTTT
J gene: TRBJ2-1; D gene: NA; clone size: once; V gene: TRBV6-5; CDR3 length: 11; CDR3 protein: CASSYSSEQFF; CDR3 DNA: TGTGCCAGCAGTTACTCATCGGAGCAGTTCTTC
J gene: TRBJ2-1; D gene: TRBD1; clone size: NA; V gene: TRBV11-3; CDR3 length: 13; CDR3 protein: CASSSGQSNEQFF; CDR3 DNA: TGTGCCAGCAGCTCGGGACAGAGCAATGAGCAGTTCTTC
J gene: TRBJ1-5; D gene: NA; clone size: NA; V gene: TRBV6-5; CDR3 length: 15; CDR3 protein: CASSLSGQFNQPQHF; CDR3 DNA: TGTGCCAGCAGTCTCTCAGGACAGTTCAATCAGCCCCAGCATTTT
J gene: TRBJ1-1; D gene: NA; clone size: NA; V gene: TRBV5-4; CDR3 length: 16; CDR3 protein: CASSSGAGAMNTEAFF; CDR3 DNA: TGTGCCAGCAGCTCGGGGGCAGGGGCCATGAACACTGAAGCTTTCTTT
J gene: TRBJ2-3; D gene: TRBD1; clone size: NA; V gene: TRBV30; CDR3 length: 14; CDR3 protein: CAWKVGRGIDTQYF; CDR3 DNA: TGTGCCTGGAAGGTGGGCAGGGGGATTGATACGCAGTATTTT
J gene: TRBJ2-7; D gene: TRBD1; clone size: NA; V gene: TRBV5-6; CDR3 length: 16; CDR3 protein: CASSSRWTGEIDEQYF; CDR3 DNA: TGTGCCAGCAGCTCGAGGTGGACAGGGGAGATTGACGAGCAGTACTTC
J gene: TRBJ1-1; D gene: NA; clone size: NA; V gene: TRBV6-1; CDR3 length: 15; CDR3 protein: CASSGMRAPNTEAFF; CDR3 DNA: TGTGCCAGCAGTGGAATGAGGGCCCCGAACACTGAAGCTTTCTTT